The next 18 T cell receptor beta chains were all read from a single sample in a study of CD8+ T cells in alopecia areata. Sequencing templates came from extracted RNA that was reverse transcribed into cDNA. Method: immunoSEQ multiplex PCR; TCRdb's copy keeps in-frame clones and lacks some. The sample includes roughly 100,000 clones, 55% of them seen just once. The sequencing sample was made of CD4+ T cells sorted from blood. Source of these receptors: a human donor in good health.

The chain employs TRBV25-1 and TRBJ2-5; 8 nucleotides align to TRBD2. The CDR3 length is 17 residues. V lost 2 bases and J lost 2; bases outside the gene matches: 10. The germline CDR1 and CDR2 sequences are MGHDK and SYGVNS. CDR3 nucleotides: TGTGCCAGCAGTGAAGGTAGCGGGGCTACGCCTCAAGAGACCCAGTACTTC. This translates into CASSEGSGATPQETQYF. Full variable domain (outside the CDR3, taken from reference TRBV25-1 and TRBJ2-5): EADIYQTPRYLVIGTGKKITLECSQTMGHDKMYWYQQDPGMELHLIHYSYGVNSTEKGDLSSESTVSRIRTEHFPLTLESARPSHTSQYLCASSEGSGATPQETQYFGPGTRLLVL.

In this sample, this clone turned up a few times. The chain couples TRBV25-1 to TRBJ2-7; TRBD1 matches 7 bases. Germline trimming cut 4 bases from V and 3 bases from J; bases unmatched to any gene: 6. The length of the CDR3 is 14 residues. The V gene's germline CDR1 is MGHDK and CDR2 SYGVNS. Here the CDR3 reads CASSGSGQNYEQYF. The CDR3 bases are TGTGCCAGCAGTGGATCGGGACAGAACTACGAGCAGTACTTC.

As concerns this clone: One junction end does not reproduce the germline sequence, and a read error may be involved. The V and J genes are TRBV15 and TRBJ2-7; the D call may be TRBD1 or TRBD2 (5 bases each). The CDR3 is 16 residues long. Germline-derived CDR1 and CDR2 are LNHNV and YYDKDF (reference sequence). The CDR3 loop reads CATSRGPGADDYGQYF. Written as DNA, the CDR3 is TGTGCCACCAGCAGAGGCCCTGGGGCAGACGACTACGGGCAGTACTTC.

Of note for this clone: A far larger clone is just one base off, so this is likely a read error. The sample contains more than one DNA sequence encoding this CDR3. The rearrangement links TRBV7-3 to TRBJ2-3; the D gene could be TRBD1 or TRBD2 (5 bases each). CDR1 and CDR2 (germline): SGHTA, FQGTGA. Trimming pared 5 bases from V and 0 bases from J, leaving 12 bases between. The CDR3 loop spans 15 amino acids. DNA of the CDR3: TGTGCCAGCAGCCGAGGGACGGGAAGCACAGATACGCAGTATTTT. It encodes CASSRGTGSTDTQYF.

For this clone: At one of its ends the junction is not consistent with the germline gene, which may arise from a read error. The chain recombines TRBV30 with TRBJ2-1; the match to TRBD2 covers 12 bases. The CDR3 contains 14 residues. Germline loops: CDR1 GTSNPN, CDR2 SVGIG (reference sequence). The CDR3 loop reads CAWSVLAGGGEQLF. CDR3 nucleotides: TGTGCCTGGAGTGTACTAGCGGGGGGAGGTGAGCAGCTCTTC.

This chain connects TRBV30 to TRBJ2-7, with TRBD2 as a possible D gene (5 bases). V lost 2 bases and J lost 3, with 23 bases in between. The CDR3 is 17 amino acids. Germline V CDR1 and CDR2: GTSNPN, SVGIG (reference sequence). CDR3 in amino acids: CAWSSPGLRATGYEQYF. DNA of the CDR3: TGTGCCTGGAGTTCACCAGGTCTGAGGGCCACTGGCTACGAGCAGTACTTC.

This clone was observed a few times. The V gene is TRBV7-2, the J gene TRBJ2-1, with D possibly being TRBD2 (6 bases). Trimming left V 3 bases short and J 3 bases short, with 9 bases between. The V gene's germline CDR1 is SGHTA and CDR2 FQGNSA. CDR3 length: 14 residues. DNA of the CDR3: TGTGCCAGCAGCTTCCACGGGGGCTACAATGAGCAGTTCTTC. Translated, it gives CASSFHGGYNEQFF.

V usage is TRBV7-2 and J usage is TRBJ1-6; 9 positions match TRBD1. The CDR3 is made up of 16 amino acids. With V trimmed by 1 base and J by 12 bases, 10 bases remained unmatched. Germline CDR1 reads SGHTA; CDR2 reads FQGNSA. CDR3 in amino acids: CASSLGGGTGREPLHF. The CDR3 bases are TGTGCCAGCAGCTTAGGAGGTGGGACAGGGAGGGAACCCCTCCACTTT.

The rearrangement links TRBV30 to TRBJ1-2, with TRBD1 as a possible D gene (6 bases). V was pared by 3 bases and J by 5 bases, with 13 bases between. Germline assignment: CDR1 GTSNPN and CDR2 SVGIG (reference sequence). The CDR3 loop spans 13 amino acids. The CDR3: CAWSPHRDYGYTF. CDR3 nucleotides: TGTGCCTGGAGCCCCCACAGGGATTATGGCTACACCTTC. Full variable domain (rest looked up from reference TRBV30 and TRBJ1-2): SQTIHQWPATLVQPVGSPLSLECTVEGTSNPNLYWYRQAAGRGLQLLFYSVGIGQISSEVPQNLSASRPQDRQFILSSKKLLLSDSGFYLCAWSPHRDYGYTFGSGTRLTVV.

The gene calls are TRBV7-2 and TRBJ2-1; TRBD1 matches at 7 bases. CDR3 length: 14 residues. Germline CDR1 and CDR2: SGHTA and FQGNSA. The V segment lost 5 bases and the J segment 5 bases; nucleotides outside the gene matches: 6. CDR3 coding DNA: TGTGCCAGCAGCCCCCCGGGACAGAACAATGAGCAGTTCTTC. Its protein product is CASSPPGQNNEQFF.

This clone appeared once. V gene TRBV29-1 combines with J gene TRBJ2-2; 9 bases are shared with TRBD1. CDR1 and CDR2 from the germline V gene are SQVTM and ANQGSEA. J was trimmed by 2 bases and V by 6 bases; bases with no gene match: 4. The CDR3 contains 14 residues. Written as DNA, the CDR3 is TGCAGCGTGAGGGACAGGGATAACACCGGGGAGCTGTTTTTT. Its protein product is CSVRDRDNTGELFF.

This clone appeared a few times. This chain uses TRBV7-2 with TRBJ2-3; TRBD2 agrees at 12 bases. The germline CDR1 and CDR2 sequences are SGHTA and FQGNSA. CDR3 length: 16 amino acids. V lost 2 bases to trimming and J lost 6 bases; unmatched junction nucleotides: 6. CDR3 nucleotide sequence: TGTGCCAGCAGCTTATCTAGCGGGGGGGCCGGGGATACGCAGTATTTT. Encoded protein: CASSLSSGGAGDTQYF.

The gene calls are TRBV2 and TRBJ2-7; 7 bases fit TRBD2. This CDR3 is 15 amino acids long. The V and J ends lost 7 bases and 0 bases, in that order; junction bases with no gene match: 9. CDR1 and CDR2 (germline): SNHLY, FYNNEI. CDR3 coding DNA: TGTGCCAGCACCTTGGGAGGGACGGCCTCCTACGAGCAGTACTTC. The encoded protein is CASTLGGTASYEQYF. Full variable domain (remainder filled in from reference TRBV2 and TRBJ2-7): EPEVTQTPSHQVTQMGQEVILRCVPISNHLYFYWYRQILGQKVEFLVSFYNNEISEKSEIFDDQFSVERPDGSNFTLKIRSTKLEDSAMYFCASTLGGTASYEQYFGPGTRLTVT.

The rearrangement uses TRBV7-9 and TRBJ1-1; a weak D match, TRBD1 (6 bases). The V gene's germline CDR1 is SEHNR and CDR2 FQNEAQ (reference sequence). V dropped 5 bases and J dropped 4 bases, with 14 bases sitting between them. The CDR3 extends over 14 amino acids. CDR3 residues: CASSRGQGSTEAFF. Here the CDR3 DNA reads TGTGCCAGCAGCCGGGGGCAGGGAAGCACTGAAGCTTTCTTT. Supplemented by reference TRBV7-9 and TRBJ1-1, the full variable domain reads DTGVSQNPRHKITKRGQNVTFRCDPISEHNRLYWYRQTLGQGPEFLTYFQNEAQLEKSRLLSDRFSAERPKGSFSTLEIQRTEQGDSAMYLCASSRGQGSTEAFFGQGTRLTVV.

The chain carries TRBV30 and TRBJ1-1; 7 bases align to TRBD1. Trimming at V came to 4 bases and at J to 1 base, leaving 3 bases not matched to a gene. This CDR3 is built from 13 residues. Germline values: CDR1 GTSNPN, CDR2 SVGIG (reference sequence). The CDR3, as DNA: TGTGCCTGGAAACGGACAGGGAACACTGAAGCTTTCTTT. Amino acid sequence: CAWKRTGNTEAFF.

This clone appeared a few times. The chain has TRBV29-1 and TRBJ2-1, with 7 bases aligning to TRBD2. The CDR3 covers 15 residues. Germline CDR1 reads SQVTM; CDR2 reads ANQGSEA. Trimming took 4 bases from V and 2 from J; bases not matched to a gene: 8. This CDR3 reads CSVVGSGGTYNEQFF. The CDR3 coding sequence is TGCAGCGTTGTCGGATCGGGGGGAACCTACAATGAGCAGTTCTTC.

V is TRBV27 and J is TRBJ1-1, with D unresolved. V was clipped by 2 bases and J by 1 base, with 5 bases between them. Germline CDR1 and CDR2: MNHEY and SMNVEV (reference sequence). The CDR3 consists of 13 residues. The CDR3 spells CASSLQSNTEAFF. The CDR3 DNA follows: TGTGCCAGCAGTTTACAGTCGAACACTGAAGCTTTCTTT.

The chain has TRBV28 and TRBJ2-7, with 8 bases fitting TRBD2. This CDR3 is 14 amino acids long. Germline trimming cut 6 bases from V and 7 bases from J; bases unmatched to any gene: 11. Germline-derived CDR1 and CDR2 are MDHEN and SYDVKM. CDR3 sequence (DNA): TGTGCCAGCAGCCAACCGGGGGGGTCTCGGGAGCAGTACTTC. Translating gives CASSQPGGSREQYF.